Each of the 32 T cell receptor beta chains below was sequenced from the same sample in a study of blood T cell repertoires in COVID-19 (dated by TCRdb to 2019 to 2021). Libraries came from the immunoSEQ multiplex PCR assay. TCRdb's version of the immuneACCESS table is confined to in-frame rearrangements and falls short of the full clone set. An unresolved V gene accounts for under half of the shortfall where checked; the remainder is of unknown origin. In all, the sample holds some 81,000 clones, and 90% to 95% of those were seen once. The ten largest clonotypes hold about 4.7% of the sample. The material sequenced was peripheral blood. The receptors shown here come from a human donor with active COVID-19. The donor label of this sample is uncertain.

The chain uses TRBV7-9 and TRBJ2-5; weak D call: TRBD1 (5 bases). This CDR3 has 15 residues. Between the trimmed V and J ends, which lost 2 bases and 0 bases, there was a span of 10 bases. Looked up from germline, CDR1 is SEHNR and CDR2 is FQNEAQ (reference sequence). The CDR3 loop is CASSLSAGYQETQYF. The DNA for the CDR3 is TGTGCCAGCAGCTTATCGGCAGGGTACCAAGAGACCCAGTACTTC.

V usage is TRBV18 and J usage is TRBJ1-2; D gene ambiguous. Per the germline V gene, CDR1 is KGHSH and CDR2 is LQKENI. This CDR3 region has 14 residues. Trimming cost V 5 bases and J 0 bases, with 10 bases left between them. The CDR3 DNA sequence: TGTGCCAGCTCAAGAGCCACAGCTAACTATGGCTACACCTTC. Protein sequence: CASSRATANYGYTF. Full variable domain (missing parts from reference TRBV18 and TRBJ1-2): NAGVMQNPRHLVRRRGQEARLRCSPMKGHSHVYWYRQLPEEGLKFMVYLQKENIIDESGMPKERFSAEFPKEGPSILRIQQVVRGDSAAYFCASSRATANYGYTFGSGTRLTVV.

This clone has just one count. The V gene is TRBV19, the J gene TRBJ2-1, with D possibly being TRBD2 (6 bases). Germline lookup yields CDR1 LNHDA and CDR2 SQIVND (reference sequence). The CDR3 extends over 17 amino acids. Trimming took 3 bases from V and 6 from J, leaving 21 bases between them. CDR3 DNA: TGTGCCAGTAGTATGATGGTTAGCGGAGCCATCCGCAATGAGCAGTTCTTC. It yields the protein CASSMMVSGAIRNEQFF.

The gene calls are TRBV28 and TRBJ2-7, with 7 bases fitting TRBD1. The germline V gene encodes CDR1 MDHEN and CDR2 SYDVKM. The CDR3 consists of 14 residues. V dropped 6 bases and J dropped 7; count of bases not matched to a gene: 12. CDR3 coding DNA: TGTGCCAGCAGAGGTCGGCAGGGGGTGGGGGAGCAGTACTTC. Amino acids: CASRGRQGVGEQYF.

V and J are TRBV7-2 and TRBJ2-1; maybe TRBD2 (6 bases). This CDR3 comprises 14 residues. Germline-derived CDR1 and CDR2 are SGHTA and FQGNSA. Trimming shortened V by 5 bases and J by 4 bases, and 12 bases separated the two germline ends. This CDR3 is CASSPRAGYNEQFF. The CDR3 DNA sequence: TGTGCCAGCAGCCCCCGCGCGGGATACAATGAGCAGTTCTTC.

The chain combines TRBV6-6 with TRBJ2-1, with 10 bases aligning to TRBD2. In germline, CDR1 is MNHNY, CDR2 SVGAGI (reference sequence). V lost 6 bases, J lost 0 bases, and 5 bases stayed unmatched. The CDR3 has 16 amino acids. CDR3 region: CASSGTSVSSYNEQFF. In nucleotides, the CDR3 is TGTGCCAGCAGCGGGACTAGCGTTAGCTCCTACAATGAGCAGTTCTTC.

V and J are TRBV4-1 and TRBJ2-3; unclear D gene. This CDR3 contains 13 residues. The germline gives CDR1 MGHRA, CDR2 YSYEKL. Trimming shortened V by 1 base and J by 0 bases, and 2 bases separated the two germline ends. CDR3 loop: CASSQASTDTQYF. The DNA of the CDR3 is TGCGCCAGCAGCCAAGCAAGCACAGATACGCAGTATTTT.

The sample holds a few counts of this clone. V and J are TRBV7-9 and TRBJ1-1; D perhaps matches TRBD1 (6 bases). Germline values: CDR1 SEHNR, CDR2 FQNEAQ (reference sequence). V was pared by 8 bases and J by 1 base, with 11 bases between. This CDR3 contains 13 residues. CDR3 bases: TGTGCCAGCGCACGGACAGCGAACACTGAAGCTTTCTTT. The encoded protein is CASARTANTEAFF.

The chain employs TRBV28 and TRBJ1-2; weak D call: TRBD1 (5 bases). The germline CDR1 and CDR2 sequences are MDHEN and SYDVKM. The CDR3 is made up of 12 amino acids. Trimming left V 5 bases short and J 4 bases short, with 8 bases between. In nucleotides, the CDR3 is TGTGCCAGCAGTCCGGACATCTATGGCTACACCTTC. Translation gives CASSPDIYGYTF.

This sequence joins TRBV6-5 and TRBJ1-5; 10 bases fit TRBD1. Germline CDR1 is MNHEY and CDR2 is SVGAGI. V lost 6 bases to trimming and J lost 7 bases; unmatched junction nucleotides: 6. The CDR3 consists of 14 residues. The CDR3 protein is CASSRDRGRQPQHF. CDR3 sequence (DNA): TGTGCCAGCAGCCGAGACAGGGGGCGGCAGCCCCAGCATTTT.

This chain links TRBV7-2 with TRBJ1-4, with unresolved D. The CDR3 has 15 residues. V lost 5 bases to trimming and J lost 7 bases, with 17 bases between them. Per the germline V gene, CDR1 is SGHTA and CDR2 is FQGNSA. This CDR3 reads CASSKPNRQGEKLFF. CDR3 DNA: TGTGCCAGCAGCAAACCGAACCGACAAGGTGAAAAACTGTTTTTT.

The V gene is TRBV10-3, the J gene TRBJ2-2, with D perhaps matching TRBD2 (6 bases). Trimming removed 2 bases from V and 7 bases from J, with 11 bases in between. The germline gives CDR1 ENHRY, CDR2 SYGVKD. The CDR3 loop spans 14 amino acids. Here the CDR3 reads CAISENGEVGELFF. The CDR3 nucleotides read TGTGCCATCAGTGAGAACGGGGAGGTCGGGGAGCTGTTTTTT.

The chain links TRBV7-2 to TRBJ2-5, with 11 bases matching TRBD2. J gave up 1 base and V 4 bases, and 5 bases lay outside the gene matches. The CDR3 is 16 residues long. Germline V gene sequence: CDR1 SGHTA, CDR2 FQGNSA. The CDR3 here is CASSSGLAGGQETQYF. CDR3 DNA: TGTGCCAGCAGCTCTGGGCTAGCGGGGGGCCAAGAGACCCAGTACTTC.

The chain employs TRBV2 and TRBJ2-5, with D hard to call. Germline lookup yields CDR1 SNHLY and CDR2 FYNNEI. V was pared by 4 bases and J by 2 bases, with 11 bases between. The CDR3 has 14 amino acids. CDR3 bases: TGTGCCAGCAGTGGCAGTCCCGATCAAGAGACCCAGTACTTC. It translates to CASSGSPDQETQYF.

The chain employs TRBV28 and TRBJ2-1; the D gene is possibly TRBD2 (6 bases). V was clipped by 6 bases and J by 5 bases, with 17 bases between them. In germline, CDR1 is MDHEN, CDR2 SYDVKM. The CDR3 loop spans 15 amino acids. The CDR3 coding sequence is TGTGCCAGCAGCCCTCACCGGGAGTCTAACAATGAGCAGTTCTTC. It encodes CASSPHRESNNEQFF.

In this sample, this clone turned up once. An end of the junction does not agree with germline; a read error may underlie this. The J gene is TRBJ2-5, the V gene TRBV7-7; 12 positions agree with TRBD1. CDR1 and CDR2 (germline): SSHAT, FNYEAQ (reference sequence). The CDR3 has 15 amino acids. CDR3 amino acids: CASSLGTGGRETQYF. The CDR3 coding sequence is TGTGCTAGCAGCTTAGGGACAGGGGGCAGGGAGACCCAGTACTTC.

The J gene is TRBJ1-4, the V gene TRBV11-1; D unresolved. Per germline, CDR1 SGHAT and CDR2 FQDESV (reference sequence). Between the trimmed V and J ends, which lost 6 bases and 8 bases, there was a span of 13 bases. The CDR3 contains 13 residues. The CDR3 DNA is TGTGCCAGCAGTCCCCGGCGAGGCGAAAAACTGTTTTTT. It specifies CASSPRRGEKLFF.

This clone was seen only once. The chain employs TRBV5-1 and TRBJ2-7; possibly TRBD1 for D (5 bases). CDR1 is SGHRS, CDR2 YFSETQ, per germline. The CDR3 extends over 14 amino acids. The germline V and J ends were trimmed by 2 bases and 0 bases, with 9 bases remaining between them. The DNA of the CDR3 is TGCGCCAGCAGCTTATGGACAACCTCCTACGAGCAGTACTTC. Translating it yields CASSLWTTSYEQYF.

The chain joins TRBV6-1 to TRBJ2-5, with D perhaps TRBD1 (6 bases). The CDR3 length is 15 residues. Germline-derived CDR1 and CDR2 are MNHNS and SASEGT. The V gene lost 2 bases and the J gene lost 2 bases, with 12 bases spanning the gap. This CDR3 reads CASSETGQSQETQYF. The CDR3 DNA sequence: TGTGCCAGCAGTGAAACTGGACAGTCACAAGAGACCCAGTACTTC.

J is TRBJ1-1 and V is TRBV6-2 or TRBV6-3, with 8 nucleotides matching TRBD1. The CDR3 covers 18 residues. V shed 0 bases, J shed 6 bases, and the junction held 15 bases outside the gene matches. Germline V gives CDR1 MNHEY, CDR2 SVGEGT. The CDR3 reads CASSYSGRGLTTSPEAFF. CDR3 coding DNA: TGTGCCAGCAGTTACTCGGGCAGGGGGCTCACCACGTCACCTGAAGCTTTCTTT.

The rearrangement joins TRBV2 to TRBJ2-1; D perhaps matches TRBD2 (6 bases). This CDR3 spans 17 amino acids. Trimming stripped 8 bases from V and 0 bases from J, with 20 bases between. Germline CDR1 is SNHLY and CDR2 is FYNNEI. The CDR3 protein is CASLGSGVGSSYNEQFF. Here the CDR3 DNA reads TGTGCCAGCCTAGGCTCGGGGGTCGGGAGCTCCTACAATGAGCAGTTCTTC.

The chain recombines TRBV3-1 (or the pseudogene TRBV3-2) with TRBJ1-4; no clear D. Deletions cut 1 base from V and 0 bases from J, with 6 bases between. CDR3 length: 15 amino acids. CDR1 and CDR2 from the germline V gene are LGHDT and YNNKEL (reference sequence). CDR3 coding DNA: TGTGCCAGCAGCCAAGCTTCCGCAACTAATGAAAAACTGTTTTTT. It yields the protein CASSQASATNEKLFF.

The V call is TRBV7-9, the J call TRBJ2-1; 9 bases agree with TRBD2. The germline V gene encodes CDR1 SEHNR and CDR2 FQNEAQ (reference sequence). There are 16 residues in the CDR3. With 3 bases clipped from V and 4 bases from J, the junction kept 7 bases outside the gene matches. The CDR3 here is CASSLGGTSSYNEQFF. The DNA for the CDR3 is TGTGCCAGCAGCTTGGGTGGGACTAGCTCTTACAATGAGCAGTTCTTC.

The V and J genes are TRBV28 and TRBJ2-7; D may be TRBD2 (5 bases). Per the germline V gene, CDR1 is MDHEN and CDR2 is SYDVKM. This CDR3 has 12 amino acids. Trimming pared 5 bases from V and 3 bases from J, leaving 8 bases between. The CDR3 coding sequence is TGTGCCAGCAGTCGCCGGGGCTACGAGCAGTACTTC. Translation gives CASSRRGYEQYF.

The gene calls are TRBV15 and TRBJ1-5; a possible D gene is TRBD1 (6 bases). Trimming took off 5 bases at V and 5 bases at J, with 7 bases between the two ends. This CDR3 spans 12 amino acids. Germline V gene data show CDR1 as LNHNV and CDR2 as YYDKDF (reference sequence). CDR3 DNA sequence: TGTGCCACCAGCCGACAGGATCAGCCCCAGCATTTT. Translating gives CATSRQDQPQHF.

The chain has TRBV18 and TRBJ2-3; TRBD1 aligns across 9 bases. Germline V gives CDR1 KGHSH, CDR2 LQKENI. V was clipped by 3 bases and J by 4 bases; unmatched bases: 14. The CDR3 spans 18 residues. The CDR3 reads CASSPPQTGGFYADTQYF. DNA of the CDR3: TGTGCCAGCTCACCCCCCCAGACAGGGGGTTTCTACGCAGATACGCAGTATTTT.

The CDR3 DNA follows: TGTGCCAGTAGTATAAGGGAGGGGGCAGATACGCAGTATTTT. Residues: CASSIREGADTQYF. The rearrangement links TRBV19 to TRBJ2-3; TRBD2 might be the D (7 bases). The CDR3 runs to 14 residues. Germline CDR1 LNHDA, CDR2 SQIVND (reference sequence). V lost 2 bases and J 4 bases, leaving 10 bases between the germline ends.

J is TRBJ1-5 and V is TRBV28; TRBD1 is a possible D gene (5 bases). CDR3 size: 13 residues. Looked up from germline, CDR1 is MDHEN and CDR2 is SYDVKM. Trimming took 5 bases from V and 7 from J, leaving 12 bases between them. Here the CDR3 reads CASSTPSGQPQHF. The CDR3 DNA reads as TGTGCCAGCAGTACCCCCTCAGGGCAGCCCCAGCATTTT.

CDR3 loop: CASSTDQAFLNTGELFF. CDR3 sequence (DNA): TGTGCCAGCAGCACAGATCAGGCGTTCCTGAACACCGGGGAGCTGTTTTTT. The chain links TRBV7-7 to TRBJ2-2; no clear D gene. The CDR3 has 17 amino acids. The V gene's germline CDR1 is SSHAT and CDR2 FNYEAQ (reference sequence). V gave up 5 bases and J gave up 1 base, with 17 bases separating them.

The V gene is TRBV9, the J gene TRBJ2-1; unclear D gene. This CDR3 has 13 residues. V shed 2 bases and J shed 7 bases, with 10 bases lying between them. The germline V gene encodes CDR1 SGDLS and CDR2 YYNGEE. In DNA, the CDR3 is TGTGCCAGCAGCGTCCATCTAGAGAATGAGCAGTTCTTC. Encoded protein: CASSVHLENEQFF. Full variable domain (rest looked up from reference TRBV9 and TRBJ2-1): DSGVTQTPKHLITATGQRVTLRCSPRSGDLSVYWYQQSLDQGLQFLIQYYNGEERAKGNILERFSAQQFPDLHSELNLSSLELGDSALYFCASSVHLENEQFFGPGTRLTVL.

V and J are TRBV6-2 or TRBV6-3 and TRBJ2-7; maybe TRBD2 (6 bases). Trimming took 0 bases from V and 2 from J, leaving 14 bases between them. The CDR3 has 16 amino acids. Germline V CDR1 and CDR2: MNHEY, SVGEGT. Here the CDR3 reads CASSYSGISGTYEQYF. CDR3 in DNA: TGTGCCAGCAGTTACTCCGGGATTAGCGGAACCTACGAGCAGTACTTC.

The V and J genes are TRBV28 and TRBJ2-7; 9 bases agree with TRBD2. Germline V CDR1 and CDR2: MDHEN, SYDVKM. The ends lost 6 bases at V and 5 bases at J; junction bases unmatched: 8. The CDR3 loop spans 14 amino acids. CDR3 DNA sequence: TGTGCCAGCAGCCGAGGACTAGCGCCAGACGAGCAGTACTTC. Translated: CASSRGLAPDEQYF.